This T cell receptor (beta chain) was obtained from a study of T cell repertoires in ileal Crohn's disease. About this clone: Its antigen is not known.

Study-level results: Compared with CD4 T cells, sorted CD8 cells carried more expanded clones.

This table comes from immunoSEQ multiplex PCR, and its TCRdb copy is limited to in-frame clones, with some not included. The table lists roughly 28,000 clones, 80% to 90% of them singletons. Source material: ileal tissue. The clonotype comes from an adult with Crohn's disease.

Written as DNA, the CDR3 is TGTGCCAGCAGCCCCTCCCAGGGCACCGGGGAGCTGTTTTTT. As protein: CASSPSQGTGELFF. The gene calls are TRBV5-6 and TRBJ2-2; D perhaps matches TRBD1 (5 bases). Per the germline V gene, CDR1 is SGHDT and CDR2 is YYEEEE. The V end was cut by 4 bases, the J end by 4 bases, with 11 bases between. The CDR3 length is 14 residues.